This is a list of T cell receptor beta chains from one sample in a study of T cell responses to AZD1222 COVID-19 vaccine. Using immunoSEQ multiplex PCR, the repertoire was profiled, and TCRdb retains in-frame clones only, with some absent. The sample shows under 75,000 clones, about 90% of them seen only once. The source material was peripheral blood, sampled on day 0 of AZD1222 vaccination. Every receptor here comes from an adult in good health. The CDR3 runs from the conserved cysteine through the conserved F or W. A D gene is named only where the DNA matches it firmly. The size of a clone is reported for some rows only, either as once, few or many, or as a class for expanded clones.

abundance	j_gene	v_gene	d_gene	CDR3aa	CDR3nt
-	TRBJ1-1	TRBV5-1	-	CASAAGQNTEAFF	TGCGCCAGTGCGGCGGGACAGAACACTGAAGCTTTCTTT
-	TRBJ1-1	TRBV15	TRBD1	CATSRDRAGGPEAFF	TGTGCCACCAGCAGAGATAGGGCAGGGGGCCCTGAAGCTTTCTTT
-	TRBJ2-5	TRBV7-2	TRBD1	CASSLAGQGRETQYF	TGTGCCAGCAGCTTAGCGGGACAGGGCAGAGAGACCCAGTACTTC
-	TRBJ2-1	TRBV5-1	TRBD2	CASSLGGLSYNEQFF	TGCGCCAGCAGCTTGGGGGGACTAAGCTACAATGAGCAGTTCTTC
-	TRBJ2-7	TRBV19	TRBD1	CASSSRDRATDEQYF	TGTGCCAGTAGTTCACGGGACAGGGCTACTGACGAGCAGTACTTC
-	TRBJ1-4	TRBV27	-	CASKGAGAHLATNEKLFF	TGTGCCAGCAAAGGGGCAGGGGCTCACCTTGCAACTAATGAAAAACTGTTTTTT
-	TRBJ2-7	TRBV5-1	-	CASSQESLGEQYF	TGCGCCAGCAGCCAGGAAAGTCTGGGGGAGCAGTACTTC
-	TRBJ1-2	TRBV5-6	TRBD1	CASGTGTGVGYTF	TGTGCCAGCGGAACCGGGACAGGCGTTGGCTACACCTTC
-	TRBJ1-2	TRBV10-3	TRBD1	CAISESKGARPLYGYTF	TGTGCCATCAGTGAGTCGAAGGGGGCCAGGCCCCTCTATGGCTACACCTTC
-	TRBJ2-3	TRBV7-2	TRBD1	CASSLAGTDSTDTQYF	TGTGCCAGCAGCCTTGCCGGGACAGACAGCACAGATACGCAGTATTTT
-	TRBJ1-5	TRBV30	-	CAWSVHGLNQPQHF	TGTGCCTGGAGTGTACATGGGCTCAATCAGCCCCAGCATTTT
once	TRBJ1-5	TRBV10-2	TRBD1	CASSESTGGGQPQHF	TGCGCCAGCAGTGAGTCGACAGGGGGCGGTCAGCCCCAGCATTTT
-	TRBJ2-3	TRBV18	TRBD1	CASSPNRGQDTDTQYF	TGTGCCAGCTCACCGAACAGGGGTCAGGACACAGATACGCAGTATTTT
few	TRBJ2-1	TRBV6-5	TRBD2	CASSGTSYNEQFF	TGTGCCAGCTCCGGGACTAGCTATAATGAGCAGTTCTTC
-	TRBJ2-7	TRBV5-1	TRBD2	CASGVAGGPYEQYF	TGCGCCAGCGGCGTAGCGGGGGGGCCGTACGAGCAGTACTTC
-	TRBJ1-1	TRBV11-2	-	CASSARPGLGTTEAFF	TGTGCCAGCAGCGCCCGCCCGGGACTCGGAACGACTGAAGCTTTCTTT
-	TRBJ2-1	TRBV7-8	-	CASSSEGGLPTNEQFF	TGTGCCAGCAGCAGCGAAGGGGGACTACCGACGAATGAGCAGTTCTTC
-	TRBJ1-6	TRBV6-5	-	CASSRSRRDSSPLHF	TGTGCCAGCAGTCGCTCCCGACGGGATAGTTCACCCCTCCACTTT
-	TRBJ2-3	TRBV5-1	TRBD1	CASSSRTGGFGTDTQYF	TGCGCCAGCAGCTCCCGGACAGGGGGATTCGGCACAGATACGCAGTATTTT
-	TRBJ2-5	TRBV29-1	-	CSVRREGETQYF	TGCAGCGTGCGCAGGGAAGGGGAGACCCAGTACTTC
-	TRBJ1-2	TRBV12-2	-	CASRLVVEGPRNGYTF	TGTGCAAGTCGCTTAGTGGTCGAGGGTCCAAGGAATGGCTACACCTTC
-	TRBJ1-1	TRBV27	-	CASSLSGTGNTEAFF	TGTGCCAGCAGTTTATCCGGGACTGGGAACACTGAAGCTTTCTTT
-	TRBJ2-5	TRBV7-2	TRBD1	CASSLALQGAGETQYF	TGTGCCAGCAGCTTAGCTCTCCAGGGGGCAGGTGAGACCCAGTACTTC
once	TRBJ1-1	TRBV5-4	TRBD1	CASSSGGWDTEAFF	TGTGCCAGCAGCTCAGGGGGCTGGGACACTGAAGCTTTCTTT
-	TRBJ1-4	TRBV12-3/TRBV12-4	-	CASSLDSGGKLFF	TGTGCCAGCAGTTTGGACAGCGGGGGAAAACTGTTTTTT
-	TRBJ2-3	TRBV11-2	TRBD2	CASSFSGGADTQYF	TGTGCCAGCAGCTTTAGCGGGGGGGCTGATACGCAGTATTTT
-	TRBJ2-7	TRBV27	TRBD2	CASRLAGSYEQYF	TGTGCCAGCCGACTAGCGGGGTCCTACGAGCAGTACTTC
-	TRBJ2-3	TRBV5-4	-	CASSLGIAAGDTQYF	TGTGCCAGCAGCTTGGGGATTGCAGCGGGAGATACGCAGTATTTT
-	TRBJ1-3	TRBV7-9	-	CASSRIALGATAGNTIYF	TGTGCCAGCAGCCGAATCGCCTTGGGGGCGACTGCTGGAAACACCATATATTTT
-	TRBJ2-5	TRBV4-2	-	CASSQDASGETQYF	TGTGCCAGCAGCCAAGATGCCTCGGGAGAGACCCAGTACTTC
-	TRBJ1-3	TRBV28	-	CASSIQDGERGNTIYF	TGTGCCAGCAGTATCCAAGATGGGGAGCGGGGAAACACCATATATTTT
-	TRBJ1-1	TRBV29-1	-	CSVEKGENTEAFF	TGCAGCGTTGAAAAGGGGGAGAACACTGAAGCTTTCTTT
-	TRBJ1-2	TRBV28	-	CASSSQGIGYTF	TGTGCCAGCAGCTCTCAGGGAATTGGCTACACCTTC
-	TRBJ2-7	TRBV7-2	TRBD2	CASSSTSGSRHEQYF	TGTGCCAGCAGCTCGACTAGCGGGAGTCGGCACGAGCAGTACTTC
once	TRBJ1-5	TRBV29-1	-	CSVEIGENQPQHF	TGCAGCGTTGAAATCGGGGAAAATCAGCCCCAGCATTTT
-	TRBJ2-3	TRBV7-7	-	CASSAVGGADTQYF	TGTGCTAGCAGCGCAGTGGGGGGCGCAGATACGCAGTATTTT
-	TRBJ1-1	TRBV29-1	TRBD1	CSVGPLPGQLSTEAFF	TGCAGCGTTGGACCCCTCCCGGGACAGCTTTCCACTGAAGCTTTCTTT
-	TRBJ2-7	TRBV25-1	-	CASSGLDYEQYF	TGTGCCAGCAGTGGACTAGACTACGAGCAGTACTTC
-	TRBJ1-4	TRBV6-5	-	CASRKGVEGEKLFF	TGTGCCAGCAGGAAGGGGGTGGAGGGTGAAAAACTGTTTTTT
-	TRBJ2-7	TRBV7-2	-	CASSFSHEQYF	TGTGCCAGCAGCTTTAGCCACGAGCAGTACTTC
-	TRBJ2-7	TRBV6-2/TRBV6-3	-	CASSYFLAPTYEQYF	TGTGCCAGCAGTTACTTTCTAGCCCCCACCTACGAGCAGTACTTC
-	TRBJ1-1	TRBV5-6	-	CASSLVPGEKNTEAFF	TGTGCCAGCAGCTTGGTTCCGGGGGAGAAGAACACTGAAGCTTTCTTT
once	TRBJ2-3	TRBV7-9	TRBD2	CASSWTSDTDTQYF	TGTGCCAGCAGTTGGACTAGCGACACAGATACGCAGTATTTT
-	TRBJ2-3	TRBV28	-	CASSTGHRTDTQYF	TGTGCCAGCAGTACGGGACACCGCACAGATACGCAGTATTTT
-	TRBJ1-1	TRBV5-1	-	CASSPQGLNTEAFF	TGCGCCAGCAGCCCACAGGGCCTGAACACTGAAGCTTTCTTT
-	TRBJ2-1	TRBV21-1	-	CASSKTLNEQFF	TGTGCCAGCAGCAAAACGTTAAATGAGCAGTTCTTC
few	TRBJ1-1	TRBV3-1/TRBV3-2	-	CASSLRRHPNTEAFF	TGTGCCAGCAGCCTCCGACGGCACCCGAACACTGAAGCTTTCTTT
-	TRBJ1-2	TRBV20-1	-	CSASIAGTDGYTF	TGCAGTGCTAGTATCGCGGGGACGGATGGCTACACCTTC
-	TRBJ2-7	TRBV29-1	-	CSVEDRGARGRYEQYF	TGCAGCGTTGAAGATAGGGGGGCCCGAGGGCGATACGAGCAGTACTTC
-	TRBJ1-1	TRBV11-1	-	CASTFSSDAQSAFF	TGTGCCAGCACCTTTTCGAGTGATGCACAGTCGGCTTTCTTT
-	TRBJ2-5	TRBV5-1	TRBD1	CASSFGTGEETQYF	TGCGCCAGCAGCTTCGGGACAGGAGAAGAGACCCAGTACTTC
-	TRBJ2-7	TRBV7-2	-	CASSWEMSYEQYF	TGTGCCAGCAGTTGGGAAATGAGTTACGAGCAGTACTTC
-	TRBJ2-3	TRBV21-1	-	CASSPWDRSRTDTQYF	TGTGCCAGCAGCCCTTGGGACAGATCCCGCACAGATACGCAGTATTTT
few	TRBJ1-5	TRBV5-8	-	CASSPVRGVGQPQHF	TGTGCCAGCAGCCCGGTAAGGGGTGTGGGCCAGCCCCAGCATTTT
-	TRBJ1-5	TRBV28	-	CASSFWGEGQPQHF	TGTGCCAGCAGTTTCTGGGGCGAGGGTCAGCCCCAGCATTTT
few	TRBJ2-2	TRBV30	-	CAWEEPPGRAGELFF	TGTGCCTGGGAAGAACCACCGGGGCGAGCCGGGGAGCTGTTTTTT
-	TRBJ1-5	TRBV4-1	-	CASSQESGQRNQPQHF	TGCGCCAGCAGCCAAGAAAGTGGGCAGCGCAATCAGCCCCAGCATTTT
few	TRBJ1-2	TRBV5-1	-	CASSLGADYTF	TGCGCCAGCAGCTTGGGGGCAGACTACACCTTC
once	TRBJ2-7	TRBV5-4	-	CASRHRALGEQYF	TGTGCCAGCAGGCACAGGGCTCTCGGCGAGCAGTACTTC